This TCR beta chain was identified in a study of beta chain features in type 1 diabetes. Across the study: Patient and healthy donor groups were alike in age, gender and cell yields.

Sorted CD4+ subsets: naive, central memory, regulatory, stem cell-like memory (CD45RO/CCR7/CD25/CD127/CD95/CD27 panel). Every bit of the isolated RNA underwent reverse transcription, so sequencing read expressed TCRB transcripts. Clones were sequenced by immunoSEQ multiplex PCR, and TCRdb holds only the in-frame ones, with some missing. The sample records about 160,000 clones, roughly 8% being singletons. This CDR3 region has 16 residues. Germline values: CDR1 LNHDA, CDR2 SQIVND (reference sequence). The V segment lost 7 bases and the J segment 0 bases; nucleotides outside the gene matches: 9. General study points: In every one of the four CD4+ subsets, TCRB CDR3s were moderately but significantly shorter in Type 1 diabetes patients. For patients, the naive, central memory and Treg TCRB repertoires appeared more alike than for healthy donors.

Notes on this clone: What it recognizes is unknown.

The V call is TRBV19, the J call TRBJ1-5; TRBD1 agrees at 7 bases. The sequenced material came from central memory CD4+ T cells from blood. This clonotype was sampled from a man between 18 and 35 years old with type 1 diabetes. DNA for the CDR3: TGTGCCAGTACCCACCGGACAGGTGATAGCAATCAGCCCCAGCATTTT. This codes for CASTHRTGDSNQPQHF.